These T cell receptor beta chains were read from a single sample in a study of shared clonotypes between healthy human individuals. Sequencing was performed with immunoSEQ multiplex PCR; in TCRdb, only in-frame clones are kept and a portion is missing. The sample has more than 2 million clones, approximately 92% seen once. Sequenced: naive CD8+ T cells from PBMCs. These receptors were collected from a man between 18 and 35 years old in good health. Some clones in this sample may be carry-over from other donors' samples. Both conserved end residues are part of each CDR3. A D gene is named only where the DNA matches it firmly. Clone size is not always given. Where it is, it says once, few, many or a class for expanded clones.

cdr3_nt,cdr3_aa,d_call,j_call,clone_size,v_call
TGTGCCAGCAGCGTGCAACCTGAGGTCGAGGAGCAGTTCTTC,CASSVQPEVEEQFF,.,TRBJ2-1,.,TRBV9
TGTGCCAGCAGCACGACTAGCGGGAGTGGCGCCGGGGAGCTGTTTTTT,CASSTTSGSGAGELFF,TRBD2,TRBJ2-2,.,TRBV7-9
TGTGCCATCAGATGGACTAGCGGGAACACCGGGGAGCTGTTTTTT,CAIRWTSGNTGELFF,TRBD2,TRBJ2-2,once,TRBV10-3
TGTGCCAGCAGCCCGACAGGCTCTTATGGCTACACCTTC,CASSPTGSYGYTF,.,TRBJ1-2,.,TRBV7-9
TGTGCCAGCAGAGCGGGAGGTCGCCATGAGCAGTTCTTC,CASRAGGRHEQFF,TRBD2,TRBJ2-1,.,TRBV27
TGCGCCAGCAGCCAAGTTGGGGGCGAAAAACTGTTTTTT,CASSQVGGEKLFF,.,TRBJ1-4,.,TRBV4-1
TGTGCCAGCTCGGGGGATGATTACTATGGCTACACCTTC,CASSGDDYYGYTF,.,TRBJ1-2,.,TRBV6-5
TGCGCCAGCAGCTTCACCGGAGGGAGCACAGATACGCAGTATTTT,CASSFTGGSTDTQYF,.,TRBJ2-3,.,TRBV5-1
TGTGCCAGCAGCCAGACTAGCGGGGGAGCCCCTACGGAGCAGTACTTC,CASSQTSGGAPTEQYF,TRBD2,TRBJ2-7,.,TRBV7-9
TGCGCCAGCAGCCAAGGAGGCGGGCCCCAGCATTTT,CASSQGGGPQHF,.,TRBJ1-5,once,TRBV4-1
TGTGCCAGCCGACAGGTGAACACTGAAGCTTTCTTT,CASRQVNTEAFF,.,TRBJ1-1,.,TRBV5-4
TGTGCCAGCAGTGACAGACACCCCCCAGGGGATACGCAGTATTTT,CASSDRHPPGDTQYF,.,TRBJ2-3,once,TRBV2
TGTGCCAGCAGCTTAGGTACAGGAGTGGTGTACGAGCAGTACTTC,CASSLGTGVVYEQYF,.,TRBJ2-7,.,TRBV11-2
TGTGCCAGCAGCCACGACTATGCAAATGAGCAGTTCTTC,CASSHDYANEQFF,.,TRBJ2-1,.,TRBV7-3
TGTGCCAGCAGCTTAGTATCCGGGGGCTCCTACGAGCAGTACTTC,CASSLVSGGSYEQYF,.,TRBJ2-7,once,TRBV7-6
TGTGCCAGCAGCACTGACAGGGGAGGTTCACCCCTCCACTTT,CASSTDRGGSPLHF,TRBD1,TRBJ1-6,.,TRBV6-6
TGTGCCAGCAGCGTAGGGGGAGAGCCTTACAATGAGCAGTTCTTC,CASSVGGEPYNEQFF,.,TRBJ2-1,.,TRBV9
TGTGCCAGCAGCGGGGGGTCACCAGAGCAGTTCTTC,CASSGGSPEQFF,.,TRBJ2-1,once,TRBV9
TGTGCCAGCAGCGGCCGATGGGAGCGAGATTACAATGAGCAGTTCTTC,CASSGRWERDYNEQFF,.,TRBJ2-1,once,TRBV7-8
TGTGCCAGCAGTGTGACAGGGGCAGGAAACACCATATATTTT,CASSVTGAGNTIYF,TRBD1,TRBJ1-3,.,TRBV25-1
TGTGCCAGCAGCTCCGGGTTCTCGTTTCCAGATACGCAGTATTTT,CASSSGFSFPDTQYF,.,TRBJ2-3,.,TRBV7-6
TGTGCCAGCAGTGATTGGACCTACGAGCAGTACTTC,CASSDWTYEQYF,.,TRBJ2-7,.,TRBV2
TGTGCCAGCAAGGGACTACGAACCACAGATACGCAGTATTTT,CASKGLRTTDTQYF,TRBD2,TRBJ2-3,.,TRBV9
TGTGCCAGCAGCTTGGAGGGAGGCACAGATACGCAGTATTTT,CASSLEGGTDTQYF,.,TRBJ2-3,.,TRBV5-4
TGCGCCAGCAGCCCTCCGGGGGCGAACACTGAAGCTTTCTTT,CASSPPGANTEAFF,.,TRBJ1-1,.,TRBV4-1
TGTGCCAGCAGCCCCCCTTACGTCCGGGCCGCCCGATATTTT,CASSPPYVRAARYF,.,TRBJ1-3,.,TRBV11-2
TGTGCCAGCAGCCCCCGGAACGGGACATTCTACGAGCAGTACTTC,CASSPRNGTFYEQYF,.,TRBJ2-7,.,TRBV7-3
TGTGCCAGTAGTTGGCGCCGTGGTATATCCTACGAGCAGTACTTC,CASSWRRGISYEQYF,.,TRBJ2-7,.,TRBV19
TGTGCCAGCAGTTTCGTGCTAGCGGGAGACTTCCCAGTCCACGAGCAGTACTTC,CASSFVLAGDFPVHEQYF,TRBD2,TRBJ2-7,.,TRBV27
TGTGCCAGCAGTGAACTAGGAGACAGGGGTTACGAGCAGTACTTC,CASSELGDRGYEQYF,TRBD1,TRBJ2-7,once,TRBV2
TGTGCCAGCAGCACAATTAATAGCAATCAGCCCCAGCATTTT,CASSTINSNQPQHF,.,TRBJ1-5,.,TRBV7-9
TGTGCCAGCAGCTTGGGGGAGCCCACGGGACTAGCGGGAAGGGAGCAGTTCTTC,CASSLGEPTGLAGREQFF,TRBD2,TRBJ2-1,.,TRBV7-8
TGTGCCAGCAGCGTAGACGGGACTAGTACCTACGAGCAGTACTTC,CASSVDGTSTYEQYF,TRBD2,TRBJ2-7,.,TRBV9
TGTGCCAGCAGTTTAGGCGCGGGAGGGCCCTACGAGCAGTACTTC,CASSLGAGGPYEQYF,TRBD2,TRBJ2-7,.,TRBV28
TGTGCCAGCAGTTTAGTCTTGACAGGACTAGCCAAAAACATTCAGTACTTC,CASSLVLTGLAKNIQYF,.,TRBJ2-4,.,TRBV28
TGTGCCAGCAGGAACCGGGACAGGGCAGGCAATGAGCAGTTCTTC,CASRNRDRAGNEQFF,TRBD1,TRBJ2-1,.,TRBV6-5
TGTGCCAGCAGCACAAGGGACAGAAGAAATGAGCAGTTCTTC,CASSTRDRRNEQFF,TRBD1,TRBJ2-1,.,TRBV27
TGTGCCAGCAGCTTGGGGGCGCGGGAGCAGTACTTC,CASSLGAREQYF,.,TRBJ2-7,.,TRBV7-9
TGTGCCAGCAGTTTATCCGGGAGGGGCTACGAGCAGTACTTC,CASSLSGRGYEQYF,TRBD2,TRBJ2-7,.,TRBV28